This T cell receptor beta chain came from a study of cytomegalovirus exposure and HLA in healthy donors. Study-wide results and caveats: Associated with cytomegalovirus, according to the listing, were 150 to 200 TCR beta chains. The CMV antigen specificity of a few CMV-associated chains was confirmed through in vitro analysis.

The donors were in the approximately 120-subject validation cohort, distinct from the roughly 720-subject first cohort. Sequenced by immunoSEQ multiplex PCR; TCRdb stores in-frame clones only, minus some. The sample records some 290,000 clones, 88% being singletons. The CDR3 covers 19 residues. CDR1 is SGHDT and CDR2 is YYEEEE in the germline V gene. J lost 0 bases, V lost 4 bases, and 16 bases had no gene match. Comment on this clone: Its antigen is undetermined.

The chain is built from TRBV5-6 and TRBJ2-4, with TRBD1 matching over 7 bases. The receptor was isolated from a man aged 25 to 40 in good health and CMV-seronegative. The sequenced sample consisted of PBMCs. The CDR3 DNA reads TGTGCCAGCAGCCTATATTCGGGACAGCTGAGTTCAGCCAAAAACATTCAGTACTTC. The encoded protein is CASSLYSGQLSSAKNIQYF.